This entry concerns a single TCR beta chain. As yet, its antigen is unknown. The data were taken from a study of cytomegalovirus exposure and HLA in healthy donors. Study-wide results and limits: A later analysis showed HLA-associated TCR beta chains outstripping equally common others in clonal expansion.

Both 60 Vbeta primers and 13 Jbeta primers went into the PCR. Sequenced by immunoSEQ multiplex PCR; TCRdb stores in-frame clones only, minus some. The repertoire holds some 180,000 clones, with 75% to 90% as singletons. This CDR3 is built from 17 residues. Trimming pared 4 bases from V and 8 bases from J, leaving 25 bases between. Per germline, CDR1 SGHNT and CDR2 YYREEE (reference sequence). The chain employs TRBV5-4 and TRBJ2-1; perhaps TRBD1 as D (7 bases). The specimen sequenced was PBMCs. The receptor was isolated from a boy between 2 and 10 years old in good health and CMV-seronegative. This CDR3 reads CASSPQGGRARGDEQFF. The CDR3 DNA reads TGTGCCAGCAGCCCCCAGGGGGGCAGGGCTCGAGGAGATGAGCAGTTCTTC.